The sequence of this T cell receptor beta chain was determined in a study of blood T cell repertoires in COVID-19. Whole-study context: The United States, Italy and Spain were the sources of the acute and convalescent COVID-19 samples. The cDNA or gDNA used as material had been derived from T cells, B-cell-depleted T cells, or PBMCs.

Trimming at V came to 2 bases and at J to 4 bases, leaving 8 bases not matched to a gene. CDR1 is SGHAT, CDR2 FQNNGV, per germline. The CDR3 has 16 residues. As handled by the study authors: For nucleated cells, counts were estimated from reference gene primer amplification. Assay used: immunoSEQ multiplex PCR; TCRdb lists only in-frame clones, some missing. Clone size and the V and J calls come from that table; the DNA yielded D and trimming. The sample carries 150,000 to 200,000 clones, more than 70% recorded once. This clone appeared a single time. The sequenced material came from peripheral blood. The TCR was taken from a man in his sixties with acute or convalescent COVID-19. This sequence joins TRBV11-2 and TRBJ2-7, with 10 nucleotides matching TRBD2. For the CDR3, the DNA is TGTGCCAGCAGCTTAATCGCTAGCGGGGGCACTTACGAGCAGTACTTC. Encoded protein: CASSLIASGGTYEQYF.